The TCR beta chain under discussion was sequenced for a study of liver allograft versus peripheral blood T cells. The wider study: Recipients' peripheral blood supplied the T cell receptor repertoires against which those in transplanted livers were compared.

Study-wide points: Differences were reported between the T cell receptor repertoires inside liver allografts and those that were detected in peripheral blood.

MiXCR, applied by TCRdb to the reads, yields one record per CDR3 protein. The table includes some 5,500 distinct CDR3 sequences, 13% to 15% detected once. The CDR3 runs 16 residues. CDR1 is KGHSH, CDR2 LQKENI, per germline. Trimming shortened V by 3 bases and J by 0 bases, and 14 bases separated the two germline ends. By share of the sample, this clonotype is medium-sized. No antigen is known for it. The sequence came from a human patient who had a liver transplant. Part of the T cell pool may stem from the graft donor. The gene calls are TRBV18 and TRBJ1-1; a possible D gene is TRBD1 (6 bases). The CDR3 sequence: CASSPGATGMNTEAFF. CDR3 DNA sequence: TGTGCCAGCTCACCGGGGGCGACGGGGATGAACACTGAAGCTTTCTTT.